Shown below are 10 T cell receptor beta chains from a single sample sequenced in a study of blood T cell repertoires in COVID-19 (dated by TCRdb to 2018 to 2020). Receptor libraries were prepared by the immunoSEQ multiplex PCR assay. The table was pulled from immuneACCESS by TCRdb, which kept in-frame rearrangements only. Such tables lose some clones; where checked, under half of the loss comes from unresolved V genes, and the rest has no known cause. The sample records over 200,000 clones, around 90% of which are singletons. 0.7% to 0.85% of the sample comes from the top ten. The source material was peripheral blood. The receptors originated from a man in his 60s with COVID-19, enrolled during active disease.

This clone was detected only a few times. The chain combines TRBV19 with TRBJ1-2; 8 nucleotides match TRBD1. The junction had 9 bases not matched to a gene; V was cut back by 10 bases and J by 8 bases. The CDR3 consists of 12 residues. CDR1 is LNHDA and CDR2 is SQIVND in the germline V gene (reference sequence). The CDR3 protein is CATQTGVRGYTF. DNA of the CDR3: TGTGCCACCCAGACAGGGGTAAGAGGCTACACCTTC.

The CDR3 reads CASSLPLGAYGYTF. CDR3 bases: TGTGCCAGCAGTCTCCCCCTGGGGGCCTATGGCTACACCTTC. The V gene is TRBV6-5, the J gene TRBJ1-2; maybe TRBD1 (6 bases). The V gene lost 5 bases and the J gene lost 4 bases, with 14 bases spanning the gap. There are 14 residues in the CDR3. Germline lookup yields CDR1 MNHEY and CDR2 SVGAGI.

In DNA, the CDR3 is TGTGCCAGTAGTGAAGGACAGGGGGTAGCTGGGGCCAACGTCCTGACTTTC. Translating gives CASSEGQGVAGANVLTF. V and J are TRBV19 and TRBJ2-6, with 10 bases fitting TRBD1. Germline CDR1 is LNHDA and CDR2 is SQIVND (reference sequence). The CDR3 length is 17 residues. With V trimmed by 5 bases and J by 2 bases, 6 bases remained unmatched.

V and J are TRBV29-1 and TRBJ2-3; 10 bases fit TRBD2. The ends lost 6 bases at V and 6 bases at J; junction bases unmatched: 6. The CDR3 is 13 amino acids. Germline values: CDR1 SQVTM, CDR2 ANQGSEA. CDR3 nucleotides: TGCAGCGTCGGGACTAGCGCCTTGGATACGCAGTATTTT. It encodes CSVGTSALDTQYF.

The chain recombines TRBV7-3 with TRBJ2-3; D is unresolved. V was cut by 1 base and J by 2 bases, with 7 bases left in between. Germline V gene lookup returns CDR1 SGHTA and CDR2 FQGTGA. CDR3 size: 14 residues. The DNA for the CDR3 is TGTGCCAGCAGCTTAATTCCCTTCACAGATACGCAGTATTTT. This gives the protein CASSLIPFTDTQYF.

The V call is TRBV3-1 (or the pseudogene TRBV3-2), the J call TRBJ2-1, with D uncertain. This CDR3 contains 14 residues. V was shortened by 1 base and J by 7 bases, with 11 bases between the two germline ends. Germline V gene lookup returns CDR1 LGHDT and CDR2 YNNKEL (reference sequence). CDR3 loop: CASSQGQFGNEQFF. The CDR3 region has the DNA TGTGCCAGCAGCCAAGGTCAATTCGGTAATGAGCAGTTCTTC.

This chain links TRBV4-1 with TRBJ2-3; TRBD2 agrees at 15 bases. Germline values: CDR1 MGHRA, CDR2 YSYEKL. The ends lost 4 bases at V and 1 base at J; junction bases unmatched: 9. The CDR3 has 19 residues. The CDR3 DNA follows: TGCGCCAGCAGCCTCCGGACTAGCGGGAGGGCGGGGGGCACAGATACGCAGTATTTT. Translation: CASSLRTSGRAGGTDTQYF.

CDR3 bases: TGCGCCAGCAGCCAAGGCGGGTATTCCTCCCGGAGGGGCACAGATACGCAGTATTTT. Translating gives CASSQGGYSSRRGTDTQYF. The genes are TRBV4-1 and TRBJ2-3; D possibly corresponds to TRBD2 (6 bases). Germline V gene sequence: CDR1 MGHRA, CDR2 YSYEKL. The CDR3 runs to 19 residues. Trimming removed 1 base from V and 1 base from J, with 21 bases in between.

This rearrangement joins TRBV5-1 to TRBJ2-1; 9 nucleotides match TRBD2. The ends lost 3 bases at V and 0 bases at J; junction bases unmatched: 4. CDR1 SGHRS and CDR2 YFSETQ come from the germline V gene. CDR3 length: 16 amino acids. Here the CDR3 reads CASSYYSGSSYNEQFF. As DNA, the CDR3 is TGCGCCAGCAGCTACTATAGCGGGAGCTCCTACAATGAGCAGTTCTTC.

The CDR3 bases are TGTGCCAGTAGTCCAGGCGGGGGGAGTAGCGGCTACACCTTC. Residues: CASSPGGGSSGYTF. The rearrangement uses TRBV19 and TRBJ1-2, with D maybe TRBD1 (5 bases). V was clipped by 5 bases and J by 8 bases, with 18 bases between them. This CDR3 is 14 amino acids long. Germline CDR1 and CDR2: LNHDA and SQIVND (reference sequence).